A selection of T cell receptor beta chains follows, all from one sample in a study of response to subunit inactivated influenza vaccine. Each CDR3 protein is one row after TCRdb ran MiXCR on the RT-PCR reads. The table lists more than 700,000 distinct CDR3 sequences, about 20% of them singletons, with roughly 10% in the top ten. The sample here was PBMCs from blood, taken more than 4 days after vaccination. The receptors derive from a man aged 50 to 60 who received an inactivated influenza vaccine. The CDR3 runs from the conserved cysteine through the conserved F or W. D genes are given only for firm matches. Clone size is stated in some rows and not others, as once, few, many or a class when expanded.

CDR3aa	CDR3nt	v_gene	j_gene	d_gene	abundance
CSARGKGMGYNEQFF	TGCAGTGCTAGAGGAAAGGGAATGGGGTACAATGAGCAGTTCTTC	TRBV20-1	TRBJ2-1	-	-
CASSTGITYGYTF	TGCGCCAGCTCGACAGGGATTACCTATGGCTACACCTTC	TRBV10-1	TRBJ1-2	TRBD1	many
CASGLGQKNTGELFF	TGTGCTAGTGGTTTGGGACAGAAGAACACCGGGGAGCTGTTTTTT	TRBV12-5	TRBJ2-2	-	few
CAISELWTSGTTDTQYF	TGTGCCATCAGTGAACTTTGGACTAGCGGGACCACAGATACGCAGTATTTT	TRBV10-3	TRBJ2-3	TRBD2	many
CASSLTVNYEQYF	TGTGCCAGCAGTTTAACAGTAAACTACGAGCAGTACTTC	TRBV12-3/TRBV12-4	TRBJ2-7	-	once
CASSEGLAWEQFF	TGTGCCAGCAGCGAGGGACTAGCTTGGGAGCAGTTCTTC	TRBV11-2	TRBJ2-1	TRBD2	few
CASSQIGAADGYTF	TGTGCCAGCAGCCAAATTGGGGCGGCGGATGGCTACACCTTC	TRBV14	TRBJ1-2	-	-
CASSQGTIYEQYF	TGTGCCAGCAGTCAAGGGACAATCTACGAGCAGTACTTC	TRBV12-3/TRBV12-4	TRBJ2-7	-	-
CASRPGTSGMYQETQYF	TGTGCCAGCAGGCCGGGGACTAGCGGGATGTACCAAGAGACCCAGTACTTC	TRBV7-2	TRBJ2-5	TRBD2	once
CASSFMSANYGYTF	TGTGCCAGCAGTTTCATGTCAGCTAACTATGGCTACACCTTC	TRBV12-3/TRBV12-4	TRBJ1-2	-	-
CASSQDPPSGGYTDTQYF	TGCGCCAGCAGCCAAGATCCCCCTAGCGGGGGATACACAGATACGCAGTATTTT	TRBV4-1	TRBJ2-3	TRBD2	-
CASSDLGYGYTF	TGTGCCAGCAGTGACCTGGGGTATGGCTACACCTTC	TRBV12-3/TRBV12-4	TRBJ1-2	-	-
CASSPPKQVYEQYF	TGTGCCAGCAGTCCCCCAAAACAGGTCTACGAGCAGTACTTC	TRBV28	TRBJ2-7	-	-
CASSAGFFGSNTGELFF	TGTGCCAGCAGCGCGGGGTTTTTTGGCTCCAACACCGGGGAGCTGTTTTTT	TRBV28	TRBJ2-2	-	-
CSADGRGGDTYEQYF	TGCAGTGCCGACGGGAGGGGCGGAGATACCTACGAGCAGTACTTC	TRBV20-1	TRBJ2-7	TRBD2	few
CSARAPGAFYEQYF	TGCAGTGCTAGAGCCCCCGGGGCCTTCTACGAGCAGTACTTC	TRBV20-1	TRBJ2-7	-	few
CSASPGTGETQYF	TGCAGTGCTAGCCCAGGGACGGGTGAGACCCAGTACTTC	TRBV20-1	TRBJ2-5	-	many
CSARLWETQYF	TGCAGTGCTCGCCTTTGGGAGACCCAGTACTTC	TRBV20-1	TRBJ2-5	-	many
CASIPRRDSHYEQYF	TGTGCCAGCATTCCACGGAGGGACTCCCACTACGAGCAGTACTTC	TRBV2	TRBJ2-7	-	few
CASSQTSGRGETQYF	TGTGCCAGCAGCCAGACTAGCGGGAGAGGGGAGACCCAGTACTTC	TRBV7-2	TRBJ2-5	TRBD2	-
CASSLATGAYNEQFF	TGTGCCAGCAGCTTAGCGACAGGGGCCTACAATGAGCAGTTCTTC	TRBV11-2	TRBJ2-1	TRBD1	few
CAISIAGDRYEQYF	TGTGCCATCAGTATAGCGGGTGACCGATACGAGCAGTACTTC	TRBV10-3	TRBJ2-7	TRBD2	few